The 21 T cell receptor beta chains below all came from one sample that was sequenced in a study of blood T cell repertoires in COVID-19. Some clones are missing from TCRdb's copy, which holds only in-frame ones; the method was immunoSEQ multiplex PCR. The sample holds under 200,000 clones, roughly 80% seen once. Specimen: PBMCs or T cells enriched from blood (not recorded which). These receptors were obtained from a man in his fifties who had recovered from COVID-19.

The chain carries TRBV5-6 and TRBJ2-5; TRBD2 might be the D (5 bases). V lost 9 bases, J lost 4 bases, and 16 bases lay in between. Germline CDR1 SGHDT, CDR2 YYEEEE. This CDR3 region has 13 residues. The DNA of the CDR3 is TGTGCCACCCAGGAGGCAGGTAGAGAGACCCAGTACTTC. Its translation is CATQEAGRETQYF.

This clone was seen only once. V is TRBV4-1 and J is TRBJ2-7, with 7 bases aligning to TRBD1. V lost 3 bases, J lost 0 bases, and 5 bases stayed unmatched. From germline, CDR1 is MGHRA and CDR2 YSYEKL. This CDR3 has 15 amino acids. The CDR3 loop reads CASSQLTGTSYEQYF. The CDR3 DNA sequence: TGCGCCAGCAGCCAGTTGACAGGGACCTCCTACGAGCAGTACTTC.

The chain combines TRBV9 with TRBJ1-6; 7 bases are shared with TRBD1. V was pared by 9 bases and J by 3 bases, with 3 bases of the junction left unmatched. CDR3 length equals 13 residues. CDR1 and CDR2 from the germline V gene are SGDLS and YYNGEE. The CDR3 DNA reads as TGTGCCAACCGGACAGGCTATAATTCACCCCTCCACTTT. This gives the protein CANRTGYNSPLHF.

This clone was seen more than once but under ten times. The chain joins TRBV2 to TRBJ2-2, with 11 bases that match TRBD2. CDR1 SNHLY and CDR2 FYNNEI come from the germline V gene. J lost 3 bases, V lost 7 bases, and 1 base had no gene match. This CDR3 comprises 14 residues. The CDR3 protein is CASTSGRYTGELFF. Written as DNA, the CDR3 is TGTGCCAGCACTAGCGGGAGGTACACCGGGGAGCTGTTTTTT.

This clone was seen a few times. This rearrangement joins TRBV27 to TRBJ2-7; 8 bases map to TRBD1. The germline gives CDR1 MNHEY, CDR2 SMNVEV (reference sequence). There are 14 residues in the CDR3. Unmatched junction bases numbered 4, after V lost 3 bases and J lost 3 bases. CDR3 DNA sequence: TGTGCCAGCAGTTTCGGAGACAGGGGCTACGAGCAGTACTTC. Translated, it gives CASSFGDRGYEQYF.

V and J are TRBV3-1 (or the pseudogene TRBV3-2) and TRBJ1-2; perhaps TRBD1 as D (6 bases). V gave up 4 bases and J gave up 6 bases, with 12 bases separating them. CDR1 is LGHDT, CDR2 YNNKEL, per germline (reference sequence). This CDR3 region has 13 residues. The CDR3 spells CASSLLKGDGYTF. In nucleotides, the CDR3 is TGTGCCAGCAGCCTCCTCAAGGGGGATGGCTACACCTTC.

J is TRBJ1-6 and V is TRBV3-1 (or the pseudogene TRBV3-2); D may be TRBD1 (5 bases). With 5 bases removed from V and 1 base from J, the gap between germline ends came to 12 bases. The CDR3 totals 16 residues. Germline CDR1 and CDR2: LGHDT and YNNKEL (reference sequence). The CDR3 bases are TGTGCCAGCAGCGGGGGGGGGTGGTCCTATAATTCACCCCTCCACTTT. Translated, it gives CASSGGGWSYNSPLHF.

The chain employs TRBV7-9 and TRBJ2-3; 7 bases are shared with TRBD2. Losses at the gene ends were 5 bases for V and 0 bases for J; bases not matched to a gene: 5. This CDR3 has 15 amino acids. In germline, CDR1 is SEHNR, CDR2 FQNEAQ (reference sequence). The CDR3 region is CASSTSGVSTDTQYF. Written as DNA, the CDR3 is TGTGCCAGCAGCACCAGCGGGGTGAGCACAGATACGCAGTATTTT.

V gene TRBV7-8 combines with J gene TRBJ1-3; 8 positions agree with TRBD1. There are 16 residues in the CDR3. The germline gives CDR1 SGHVS, CDR2 FQNEAQ. V was pared by 5 bases and J by 0 bases, with 6 bases of the junction left unmatched. CDR3 in DNA: TGTGCCAGCAGCCGTACAGGGGGGTACTCTGGAAACACCATATATTTT. It is translated as CASSRTGGYSGNTIYF.

The rearrangement links TRBV19 to TRBJ2-6; tentatively, D is TRBD1 (5 bases). The V gene's germline CDR1 is LNHDA and CDR2 SQIVND (reference sequence). With 6 bases removed from V and 2 bases from J, the gap between germline ends came to 14 bases. The CDR3 has 16 amino acids. The CDR3: CASSLSQGPGANVLTF. DNA of the CDR3: TGTGCCAGTAGCCTCTCTCAGGGCCCTGGGGCCAACGTCCTGACTTTC.

The genes are TRBV6-5 and TRBJ1-1; TRBD1 might be the D (6 bases). Trimming cost V 5 bases and J 4 bases, with 11 bases left between them. The V gene's germline CDR1 is MNHEY and CDR2 SVGAGI. The CDR3 has 13 residues. CDR3 sequence: CASSKDRVTEAFF. CDR3 nucleotides: TGTGCCAGCAGTAAGGACAGAGTCACTGAAGCTTTCTTT.

V usage is TRBV19 and J usage is TRBJ2-5, with no clear D. The CDR3 length is 12 residues. CDR1 and CDR2 (germline): LNHDA, SQIVND (reference sequence). V lost 5 bases to trimming and J lost 3 bases, with 7 bases between them. The CDR3 region has the DNA TGTGCCAGTAGTGGAGCAAAAGAGACCCAGTACTTC. Residues: CASSGAKETQYF.

V is TRBV11-2 and J is TRBJ2-7, with 10 bases lining up with TRBD2. Germline CDR1 SGHAT, CDR2 FQNNGV. V shed 5 bases and J 3 bases; nucleotides not matched to a gene: 10. The CDR3 extends over 16 amino acids. The CDR3 loop is CASSPIRLAGIYEQYF. CDR3 DNA: TGTGCCAGCAGCCCGATTAGACTAGCGGGCATCTACGAGCAGTACTTC.

J is TRBJ2-5 and V is TRBV29-1, with 9 bases aligning to TRBD1. The germline V gene has CDR1 SQVTM and CDR2 ANQGSEA. V lost 6 bases and J lost 5; bases outside the gene matches: 13. There are 15 residues in the CDR3. The CDR3, as DNA: TGCAGCGTGGGTTTCTTTACAGGGGGCGGGGAGACCCAGTACTTC. Its protein is CSVGFFTGGGETQYF.

This clone came up once. The rearrangement links TRBV9 to TRBJ2-3; 10 bases are shared with TRBD2. Germline-derived CDR1 and CDR2 are SGDLS and YYNGEE. The V segment lost 6 bases and the J segment 2 bases; nucleotides outside the gene matches: 15. CDR3 length: 18 residues. The CDR3, as DNA: TGTGCCAGCACTTCTAGCGGGGGCCCCTCGACTTTCACAGATACGCAGTATTTT. Residues: CASTSSGGPSTFTDTQYF.

This clone was recorded only once. The junction departs from germline at one end; a sequencing error may be responsible. Other DNA sequences in this specimen translate into the identical CDR3. The chain recombines TRBV9 with TRBJ1-1, with TRBD1 identical over 9 bases. Germline V gene sequence: CDR1 SGDLS, CDR2 YYNGEE. The CDR3 has 17 amino acids. The CDR3 region has the DNA TGTGCCAGCAGCGCCGCGAGACAGGGGGGCATGAACACTGAAGCCTTCTTT. This sequence encodes CASSAARQGGMNTEAFF.

The chain employs TRBV20-1 and TRBJ1-2; D is ambiguous. Germline V lookup: CDR1 DFQATT, CDR2 SNEGSKA (reference sequence). The CDR3 length is 10 residues. V gave up 6 bases and J gave up 12 bases, with 14 bases separating them. CDR3 coding DNA: TGCAGTGCCCCCAAACAGACGAACACCTTC. It translates to CSAPKQTNTF.

J is TRBJ1-1 and V is TRBV10-3; the D gene is possibly TRBD1 (6 bases). Germline V gene lookup returns CDR1 ENHRY and CDR2 SYGVKD. This CDR3 has 13 amino acids. Trimming left V 2 bases short and J 6 bases short, with 10 bases between. The CDR3 sequence is CAISERQEAEAFF. The CDR3 DNA reads TGTGCCATCAGTGAGAGACAGGAGGCTGAAGCTTTCTTT.

The V gene is TRBV6-5, the J gene TRBJ2-1; D gene ambiguous. The CDR3 length is 11 residues. Germline V gene sequence: CDR1 MNHEY, CDR2 SVGAGI. Trimming removed 5 bases at V and 8 bases at J, with 7 bases between. CDR3 residues: CASSLLDEQFF. CDR3 DNA sequence: TGTGCCAGCAGTCTACTGGATGAGCAGTTCTTC.

The chain couples TRBV18 to TRBJ2-3; TRBD1 matches 7 bases. With 5 bases clipped from V and 1 base from J, the junction kept 3 bases outside the gene matches. Per germline, CDR1 KGHSH and CDR2 LQKENI. There are 14 residues in the CDR3. The CDR3 loop reads CASSRTGGTDTQYF. The CDR3, as DNA: TGTGCCAGCTCAAGAACAGGGGGCACAGATACGCAGTATTTT.

For the CDR3, the DNA is TGTGCCAGCAGTCCGAATACAGCGGGGTACACAGATACGCAGTATTTT. It encodes CASSPNTAGYTDTQYF. This chain uses TRBV25-1 with TRBJ2-3; 7 bases match TRBD2. V dropped 5 bases and J dropped 2; count of bases not matched to a gene: 10. The CDR3 extends over 16 amino acids. Germline V CDR1 and CDR2: MGHDK, SYGVNS.